This T cell receptor (beta chain) was captured in a study of tumor-infiltrating lymphocytes in oesophageal squamous cell carcinoma. A single record per CDR3 protein comes from TCRdb applying MiXCR to the PCR reads. This sample has about 14,000 distinct CDR3 sequences, with approximately 51% found just once. Germline CDR1 reads LGHNA; CDR2 reads YNFKEQ. Losses at the gene ends were 5 bases for V and 2 bases for J; bases not matched to a gene: 8. There are 15 residues in the CDR3. This clonotype appeared many times. The material sequenced was blood. The V gene is TRBV4-2, the J gene TRBJ2-5, with 7 nucleotides matching TRBD1. The TCR comes from a male donor with esophageal squamous cell carcinoma. CDR3 coding DNA: TGTGCCAGCAGCAGAAATAGGGGGCGGCAAGAGACCCAGTACTTC. It is translated as CASSRNRGRQETQYF.